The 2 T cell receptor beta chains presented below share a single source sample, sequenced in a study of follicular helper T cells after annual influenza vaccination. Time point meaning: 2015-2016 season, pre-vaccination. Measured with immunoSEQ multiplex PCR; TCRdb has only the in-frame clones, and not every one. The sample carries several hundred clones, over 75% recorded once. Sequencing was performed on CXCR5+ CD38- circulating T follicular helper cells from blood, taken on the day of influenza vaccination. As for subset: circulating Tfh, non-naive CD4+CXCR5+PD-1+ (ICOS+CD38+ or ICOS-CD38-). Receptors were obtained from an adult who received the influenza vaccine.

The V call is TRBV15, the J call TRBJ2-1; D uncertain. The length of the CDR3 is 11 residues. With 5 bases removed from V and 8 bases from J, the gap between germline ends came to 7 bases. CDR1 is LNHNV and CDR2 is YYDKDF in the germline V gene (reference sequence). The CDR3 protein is CATSVEDEQFF. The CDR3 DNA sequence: TGTGCCACCAGCGTAGAGGATGAGCAGTTCTTC.

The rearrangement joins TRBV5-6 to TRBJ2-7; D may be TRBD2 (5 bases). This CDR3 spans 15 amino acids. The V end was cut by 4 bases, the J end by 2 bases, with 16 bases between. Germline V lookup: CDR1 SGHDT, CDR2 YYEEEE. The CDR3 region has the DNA TGTGCCAGCAGCAAGATTAGGACCGGGGCCTACGAGCAGTACTTC. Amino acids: CASSKIRTGAYEQYF.